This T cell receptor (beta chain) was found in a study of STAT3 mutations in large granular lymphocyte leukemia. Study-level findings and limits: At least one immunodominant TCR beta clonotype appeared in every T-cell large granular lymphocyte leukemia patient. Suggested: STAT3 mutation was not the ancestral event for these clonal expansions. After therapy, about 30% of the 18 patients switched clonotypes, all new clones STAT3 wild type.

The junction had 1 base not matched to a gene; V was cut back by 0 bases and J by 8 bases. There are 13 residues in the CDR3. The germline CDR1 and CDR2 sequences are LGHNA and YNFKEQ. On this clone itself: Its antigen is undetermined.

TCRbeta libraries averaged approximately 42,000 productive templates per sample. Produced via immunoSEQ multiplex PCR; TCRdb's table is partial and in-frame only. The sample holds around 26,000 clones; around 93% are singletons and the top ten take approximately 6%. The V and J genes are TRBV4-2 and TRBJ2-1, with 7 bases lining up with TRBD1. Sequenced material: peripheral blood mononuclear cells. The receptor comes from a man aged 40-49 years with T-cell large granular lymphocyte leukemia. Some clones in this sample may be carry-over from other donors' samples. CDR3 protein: CASSQDQGDEQFF. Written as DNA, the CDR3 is TGTGCCAGCAGCCAAGATCAGGGGGATGAGCAGTTCTTC.